These 8 T cell receptor beta chains originate from one sample sequenced in a study of blood T cell repertoires in COVID-19. Assay used: immunoSEQ multiplex PCR; TCRdb lists only in-frame clones, some missing. The table records fewer than 120,000 clones, about 75% of them present only once. The specimen sequenced was peripheral blood. These receptors all stem from a woman at least 80 years old with active or convalescent COVID-19.

Concerning this clone: The junction and the germline gene differ at one end; a read error may be behind it. This chain joins TRBV4-2 and TRBJ2-3; TRBD2 agrees at 11 bases. The CDR3 runs 16 residues. The germline gives CDR1 LGHNA, CDR2 YNFKEQ. This CDR3 is CVSSQGTSGRTDTQYF. The DNA for the CDR3 is TGTGTCAGCAGCCAGGGGACTAGCGGTCGCACAGATACGCAGTATTTT.

V gene TRBV15 combines with J gene TRBJ2-7, with TRBD1 matching 7 bases. Germline CDR1 and CDR2: LNHNV and YYDKDF (reference sequence). After removal of 1 base from V and 3 bases from J, the junction contained 9 bases not matched to a gene. CDR3 length equals 16 residues. The CDR3 sequence: CATSRGYGTELYEQYF. DNA for the CDR3: TGTGCCACCAGCAGAGGCTACGGGACAGAGCTCTACGAGCAGTACTTC.

The chain carries TRBV7-2 and TRBJ2-7; 8 positions match TRBD2. V dropped 2 bases and J dropped 5; count of bases not matched to a gene: 5. This CDR3 spans 14 amino acids. Germline loops: CDR1 SGHTA, CDR2 FQGNSA. The CDR3, as DNA: TGTGCCAGCAGCTTACGAGCGGGAGTACACGAGCAGTACTTC. It translates to CASSLRAGVHEQYF.

In its sample, this clone was seen once. The CDR3 sequence is CATGGGSNGGDEQFF. DNA for the CDR3: TGCGCCACGGGAGGAGGATCAAATGGGGGTGATGAGCAGTTCTTC. The chain combines TRBV5-1 with TRBJ2-1; 7 bases map to TRBD2. With 9 bases clipped from V and 8 bases from J, the junction kept 17 bases outside the gene matches. The germline gives CDR1 SGHRS, CDR2 YFSETQ. The CDR3 runs 15 residues.

The rearrangement links TRBV5-1 to TRBJ2-1; TRBD2 aligns across 11 bases. The CDR3 has 17 amino acids. Germline CDR1 is SGHRS and CDR2 is YFSETQ. Trimming removed 4 bases from V and 3 bases from J; junction bases left unmatched: 9. The CDR3 region has the DNA TGCGCCAGCAGCATATTAGCGGGAGGGATACTCTACAATGAGCAGTTCTTC. Translating gives CASSILAGGILYNEQFF.

The chain recombines TRBV7-9 with TRBJ1-1; the match to TRBD1 covers 9 bases. The V gene's germline CDR1 is SEHNR and CDR2 FQNEAQ (reference sequence). V was pared by 5 bases and J by 0 bases, with 7 bases of the junction left unmatched. CDR3 length: 16 residues. CDR3 loop: CASSPRTGEMNTEAFF. In DNA, the CDR3 is TGTGCCAGCAGCCCTAGGACAGGGGAAATGAACACTGAAGCTTTCTTT.

This chain uses TRBV5-1 with TRBJ1-1, with D possibly being TRBD1 (6 bases). The V end was cut by 0 bases, the J end by 4 bases, with 10 bases between. This CDR3 spans 14 amino acids. Germline values: CDR1 SGHRS, CDR2 YFSETQ. The CDR3 DNA reads TGCGCCAGCAGCTTGGACAGGGCGTCCACTGAAGCTTTCTTT. This encodes CASSLDRASTEAFF.

The rearrangement links TRBV7-9 to TRBJ1-1; no reliable D call. This CDR3 region has 12 residues. Between the trimmed V and J ends, which lost 1 base and 9 bases, there was a span of 9 bases. Per germline, CDR1 SEHNR and CDR2 FQNEAQ (reference sequence). The CDR3 region has the DNA TGTGCCAGCAGCTTAGATATGGCAAAAGCTTTCTTT. It is translated as CASSLDMAKAFF.